These 3 T cell receptor beta chains were sequenced from one sample in a study of shared clonotypes between healthy human individuals. Measured with immunoSEQ multiplex PCR; TCRdb has only the in-frame clones, and not every one. This table has approximately 2,000,000 clones, under 95% appearing once. The sequenced sample was naive CD4+ T cells from PBMCs. As to subset: CD45RA+ positively selected. These receptors originate from a man aged 18 to 29 in good health. Some clones in this sample may be carry-over from other donors' samples.

The J gene is TRBJ2-3, the V gene TRBV5-4; D gene uncertain. This CDR3 has 17 amino acids. Trimming removed 4 bases at V and 2 bases at J, with 20 bases between. CDR1 is SGHNT, CDR2 YYREEE, per germline (reference sequence). CDR3 sequence: CASSARARSPLTDTQYF. CDR3 bases: TGTGCCAGCAGCGCCCGGGCCCGGAGCCCCCTCACAGATACGCAGTATTTT.

V usage is TRBV6-5 and J usage is TRBJ1-3; D uncertain. Trimming cost V 5 bases and J 0 bases, with 11 bases left between them. The germline V gene encodes CDR1 MNHEY and CDR2 SVGAGI. This CDR3 is built from 15 residues. The chain's CDR3 is CASSPTENSGNTIYF. CDR3 nucleotide sequence: TGTGCCAGCAGTCCCACAGAGAACTCTGGAAACACCATATATTTT.

The rearrangement joins TRBV4-2 to TRBJ1-3; D is uncertain. Germline V lookup: CDR1 LGHNA, CDR2 YNFKEQ. The CDR3 has 16 amino acids. Trimming removed 0 bases from V and 8 bases from J, with 17 bases in between. CDR3 residues: CASSQEETFPRYTIYF. CDR3 in DNA: TGTGCCAGCAGCCAAGAGGAGACATTTCCTAGGTACACCATATATTTT.